This record looks at one T cell receptor (beta chain) sequence and its context. These data come from a study of blood T cell repertoires in COVID-19. Across the study: Some COVID-19 samples were acute and others convalescent; all came from the United States, Italy and Spain. The cDNA or gDNA used as material had been derived from T cells, B-cell-depleted T cells, or PBMCs.

In the authors' workflow: From reference gene primer amplification, estimates of nucleated cell counts were derived. Using immunoSEQ multiplex PCR, the repertoire was profiled, and TCRdb retains in-frame clones only, with some absent. V, J and clone size derive from that table, while D and trimming were established from the DNA sequence. The sample lists approximately 110,000 clones, 65% to 80% occurring once. Trimming at V came to 4 bases and at J to 6 bases, leaving 2 bases not matched to a gene. CDR1 is LGHDT and CDR2 is YNNKEL in the germline V gene (reference sequence). This CDR3 is 12 amino acids long.

The specimen was peripheral blood. The clonotype was recovered from a human donor with acute or convalescent COVID-19. The donor label of this sample is uncertain. The V call is TRBV3-1 (or the pseudogene TRBV3-2), the J call TRBJ1-1; 7 positions match TRBD1. CDR3: CASSLGTAEAFF. As DNA, the CDR3 is TGTGCCAGCAGCCTAGGGACAGCTGAAGCTTTCTTT.